This T cell receptor (beta chain) was obtained from a study of blood T cell repertoires in COVID-19. Study-wide context: PBMCs, B-cell-depleted T cells, or T cells were the source of the cDNA or gDNA that made up the material.

The germline V gene encodes CDR1 SGHTA and CDR2 FQGNSA. There are 19 residues in the CDR3. The ends lost 5 bases at V and 2 bases at J; junction bases unmatched: 18. Assay: immunoSEQ multiplex PCR; the TCRdb copy retains only in-frame clones and omits some. The data hold a few hundred thousand clones, with roughly 88% observed a single time. This clone has only a few counts. The chain recombines TRBV7-2 with TRBJ2-3; 8 bases agree with TRBD1. Sequenced sample: PBMCs or T cells enriched from blood (not recorded which). The origin of this receptor is a woman between 35 and 50 years old who had recovered from COVID-19. Written as DNA, the CDR3 is TGTGCCAGCAGCCTCATAAGAATCGACTTGACAGGGGCCACAGATACGCAGTATTTT. Translating gives CASSLIRIDLTGATDTQYF.